This T cell receptor beta chain was observed in a study of STAT3 mutations in large granular lymphocyte leukemia. Study background: Canonical activating STAT3 mutations were detected in roughly half of the longitudinally sequenced T-LGLL patients. Immunosuppressive therapy was given to more than half of T-LGLL patients. Findings and caveats of the study: At least one immunodominant TCR beta clonotype appeared in every T-cell large granular lymphocyte leukemia patient. Treatment regimens differed across patients between samplings.

V was shortened by 5 bases and J by 5 bases, with 12 bases between the two germline ends. Germline CDR1 is SGHTA and CDR2 is FQGNSA. CDR3 length: 13 amino acids. Approximately 40,000 productive templates were obtained per sample on average. TCRdb keeps only in-frame clones here, not all; method: immunoSEQ multiplex PCR. The sample carries 25,000 to 40,000 clones, around 87% recorded once. Turning to this clone: Its antigen is undetermined.

Sequencing used peripheral blood mononuclear cells. This TCR was sampled from a man aged 60 to 69 with T-cell large granular lymphocyte leukemia. Some clones in this sample may be carry-over from other donors' samples. J is TRBJ2-5 and V is TRBV7-2, with D unclear. Here the CDR3 DNA reads TGTGCCAGCAGCCCCTCGGCGAGGGAGACCCAGTACTTC. Encoded protein: CASSPSARETQYF.